The 7 T cell receptor beta chains below all came from one sample that was sequenced in a study of blood T cells in healthy people across ages. Combining a sample-barcoded 5' primer with a J-beta primer mix, a second PCR ran for roughly 7 to 12 cycles. MiXCR, applied by TCRdb to the 5' RACE reads, yields one record per CDR3 protein. The sample holds under 800,000 distinct CDR3 sequences; about 21% are singletons and the top ten take roughly 3.9%. The sequencing input was blood. All receptors come from a man between 65 and 85 years old in good health.

V gene TRBV29-1 combines with J gene TRBJ2-5, with TRBD2 as a possible D gene (7 bases). The V gene's germline CDR1 is SQVTM and CDR2 ANQGSEA. This CDR3 is built from 15 residues. V was clipped by 8 bases and J by 0 bases, with 19 bases between them. CDR3 coding DNA: TGCAGCTCCGCTGGGGGGGCCCTTGACCAAGAGACCCAGTACTTC. This gives the protein CSSAGGALDQETQYF.

The chain joins TRBV29-1 to TRBJ2-3, with no clear D. Germline-derived CDR1 and CDR2 are SQVTM and ANQGSEA. This CDR3 has 11 amino acids. Trimming shortened V by 8 bases and J by 4 bases, and 10 bases separated the two germline ends. Here the CDR3 DNA reads TGCAGCCCTAAGGACCCAGATACGCAGTATTTT. Protein: CSPKDPDTQYF.

Remarks on this clonotype: Germline is not matched at one junction end, which may reflect a read error. The chain recombines TRBV7-9 with TRBJ2-5; 7 nucleotides match TRBD1. The germline CDR1 and CDR2 sequences are SEHNR and FQNEAQ (reference sequence). This CDR3 has 14 amino acids. CDR3 nucleotide sequence: TGTGCCAGCAGCCCCCGGGACAGCCAAGTGACCCAGTACTTC. Translation gives CASSPRDSQVTQYF. Combining the CDR3 with reference TRBV7-9 and TRBJ2-5 gives the whole variable domain DTGVSQNPRHKITKRGQNVTFRCDPISEHNRLYWYRQTLGQGPEFLTYFQNEAQLEKSRLLSDRFSAERPKGSFSTLEIQRTEQGDSAMYLCASSPRDSQVTQYFGPGTRLLVL.

The DNA for the CDR3 is TGTGCCAGCAGCTCGATCGGGCAGGAGTACCAAGAGACCCAGTACTTC. The encoded protein is CASSSIGQEYQETQYF. J is TRBJ2-5 and V is TRBV27, with no clear D. The CDR3 is 16 amino acids. In germline, CDR1 is MNHEY, CDR2 SMNVEV (reference sequence). V shed 6 bases and J shed 0 bases, with 17 bases lying between them.

This clonotype appeared a few times. The DNA for the CDR3 is TGTGCCAGCAGCTATGGACAGGCTAATTCACCCCTCCACTTT. This translates into CASSYGQANSPLHF. J is TRBJ1-6 and V is TRBV7-3; 7 nucleotides agree with TRBD1. The CDR3 is made up of 14 amino acids. The trim removed 4 bases at V and 6 bases at J, leaving 3 bases unmatched. In germline, CDR1 is SGHTA, CDR2 FQGTGA.

This clonotype has just a few counts. This sequence joins TRBV19 and TRBJ2-2, with D tentatively TRBD2 (6 bases). Between the trimmed V and J ends, which lost 8 bases and 7 bases, there was a span of 14 bases. This CDR3 region has 13 residues. Germline CDR1 reads LNHDA; CDR2 reads SQIVND (reference sequence). The CDR3 region has the DNA TGTGCCAGTGGTGGAGGGTACGGCGGGGAGCTGTTTTTT. The encoded protein is CASGGGYGGELFF.

This clonotype has a handful of counts. The chain is built from TRBV20-1 and TRBJ2-1; D unresolved. Germline V gene lookup returns CDR1 DFQATT and CDR2 SNEGSKA (reference sequence). V lost 0 bases and J lost 9, with 6 bases in between. CDR3 length: 11 residues. DNA for the CDR3: TGCAGTGCTAGAGATCCTATTGAGCAGTTCTTC. Its protein product is CSARDPIEQFF.